The present entry profiles one TCR beta chain with its context. This sample is drawn from a study of OX40 agonist ivuxolimab in advanced cancers. Sequencing was performed with immunoSEQ multiplex PCR; in TCRdb, only in-frame clones are kept and a portion is missing. The profile covers roughly 60,000 clones, with 86% appearing a single time and under 4.5% taken by the ten largest. Trimming pared 0 bases from V and 0 bases from J, leaving 11 bases between. Germline assignment: CDR1 LNHNV and CDR2 YYDKDF (reference sequence). The CDR3 is 16 amino acids. This TCR derives from an adult with an advanced solid tumor such as melanoma, head and neck, liver or kidney cancer. The sequencing used CD4+ or CD8+ T cells sorted from blood, collected in a trial of the OX40 agonist ivuxolimab. The chain couples TRBV15 to TRBJ1-1; unclear D gene. The CDR3 DNA follows: TGTGCCACCAGCAGAGATTATGGAGACATGAACACTGAAGCTTTCTTT. As protein: CATSRDYGDMNTEAFF.